These 11 T cell receptor beta chains originate from one sample sequenced in a study of blood T cell repertoires in COVID-19. Repertoires were generated with immunoSEQ multiplex PCR, while TCRdb's copy carries only in-frame clones and drops some. Counted here are approximately 390,000 clones, approximately 86% occurring once; the ten biggest clones make up approximately 2.1%. The source material was PBMCs or T cells enriched from blood (not recorded which). The source is a woman in her forties with acute COVID-19.

The rearrangement uses TRBV7-9 and TRBJ1-2; 8 bases align to TRBD1. Germline CDR1 and CDR2: SEHNR and FQNEAQ (reference sequence). The CDR3 length is 17 residues. With V trimmed by 2 bases and J by 3 bases, 11 bases remained unmatched. The CDR3 region is CASSLRGQGTRDYGYTF. CDR3 sequence (DNA): TGTGCCAGCAGCTTAAGAGGACAGGGAACCAGGGACTATGGCTACACCTTC.

J is TRBJ2-7 and V is TRBV7-8; TRBD1 agrees at 11 bases. Germline V gene lookup returns CDR1 SGHVS and CDR2 FQNEAQ. There are 14 residues in the CDR3. V lost 9 bases to trimming and J lost 4 bases; unmatched junction nucleotides: 8. CDR3 nucleotides: TGTGCCAGTAACCCAGGACAGGGGGCTTACGAGCAGTACTTC. This gives the protein CASNPGQGAYEQYF.

The rearrangement joins TRBV5-4 to TRBJ1-1; D might be TRBD1 (5 bases). V was clipped by 1 base and J by 1 base, with 11 bases between them. Germline V gene sequence: CDR1 SGHNT, CDR2 YYREEE (reference sequence). This CDR3 contains 15 residues. The CDR3 DNA reads as TGTGCCAGCAGCTTGTCCCCCACAGGGAACACTGAAGCTTTCTTT. It yields the protein CASSLSPTGNTEAFF.

This clone was picked up a small number of times. This chain links TRBV7-2 with TRBJ1-6; perhaps TRBD1 as D (5 bases). Trimming stripped 0 bases from V and 10 bases from J, with 13 bases between. From germline, CDR1 is SGHTA and CDR2 FQGNSA. This CDR3 is 15 amino acids long. The CDR3 is CASSLASGRASPLHF. The CDR3, as DNA: TGTGCCAGCAGCTTAGCGTCGGGCAGGGCCTCACCCCTCCACTTT.

This clone was found a few times. The chain is built from TRBV3-1 (or the pseudogene TRBV3-2) and TRBJ1-2; 7 bases match TRBD1. V dropped 3 bases and J dropped 8; count of bases not matched to a gene: 9. Looked up from germline, CDR1 is LGHDT and CDR2 is YNNKEL (reference sequence). This CDR3 region has 14 residues. The CDR3 loop reads CASSQTNRGRGYTF. The DNA of the CDR3 is TGTGCCAGCAGCCAGACCAACAGGGGTAGGGGCTACACCTTC.

This chain links TRBV6-5 with TRBJ1-3, with TRBD1 matching over 9 bases. V gave up 5 bases and J gave up 4 bases; unmatched junction bases: 6. Germline V gives CDR1 MNHEY, CDR2 SVGAGI. The CDR3 is 15 residues long. This CDR3 is CASSRQGEFGNTIYF. The CDR3 coding sequence is TGTGCCAGCAGTCGACAGGGGGAGTTCGGAAACACCATATATTTT.

J is TRBJ2-5 and V is TRBV3-1 (or the pseudogene TRBV3-2), with D maybe TRBD1 (5 bases). CDR1 LGHDT and CDR2 YNNKEL come from the germline V gene (reference sequence). V lost 4 bases to trimming and J lost 5 bases, with 14 bases between them. The CDR3 is made up of 14 amino acids. In DNA, the CDR3 is TGTGCCAGCAGCCCGTCAACAGGAACGGAGACCCAGTACTTC. Translation: CASSPSTGTETQYF.

This chain joins TRBV15 and TRBJ1-2; D gene unclear. Germline V gene data show CDR1 as LNHNV and CDR2 as YYDKDF (reference sequence). Trimming pared 4 bases from V and 3 bases from J, leaving 18 bases between. This CDR3 has 16 residues. The CDR3 DNA reads TGTGCCACCAGCATAGGACTCACCCAAGAGGACTATGGCTACACCTTC. It translates to CATSIGLTQEDYGYTF.

The chain is built from TRBV24-1 and TRBJ2-5; 9 bases line up with TRBD2. The CDR3 length is 15 residues. The junction had 5 bases not matched to a gene; V was cut back by 3 bases and J by 4 bases. In germline, CDR1 is KGHDR, CDR2 SFDVKD. The CDR3 nucleotides read TGTGCCACCAGTGATCGCGGGGGGGCCGGAGAGACCCAGTACTTC. Its protein is CATSDRGGAGETQYF.

The CDR3 sequence is CSAIRERTGYF. The CDR3, as DNA: TGCAGTGCTATAAGGGAGCGGACAGGGTACTTC. The J gene is TRBJ2-4, the V gene TRBV20-1; 7 bases are a match to TRBD1. J was trimmed by 15 bases and V by 4 bases; bases with no gene match: 9. The CDR3 sequence is 11 residues long. In germline, CDR1 is DFQATT, CDR2 SNEGSKA (reference sequence).

V usage is TRBV24-1 and J usage is TRBJ2-1, with 8 bases aligning to TRBD2. J lost 8 bases, V lost 6 bases, and 11 bases had no gene match. The length of the CDR3 is 15 residues. CDR1 KGHDR and CDR2 SFDVKD come from the germline V gene. CDR3 region: CATSPGGAGHHEQFF. DNA for the CDR3: TGTGCCACCAGTCCCGGGGGGGCCGGGCACCATGAGCAGTTCTTC.